The T cell receptor (beta chain) described here comes from a study of T cell responses to AZD1222 COVID-19 vaccine. Study-level results: Nearly half of spike-specific TCRs reportedly go after variant regions that carry no mutations. Seropositive AZD1222 recipients at baseline numbered only 5 or 6.

Clones were read by immunoSEQ multiplex PCR, and TCRdb kept only the in-frame ones, dropping some. This sample has 200,000 or so clones, with roughly 92% found just once. CDR1 is LGHNA, CDR2 YNFKEQ, per germline. CDR3 length: 18 amino acids. V shed 1 base and J shed 4 bases, with 19 bases lying between them. In this sample, this clone turned up a few times. Its antigen remains unknown. The sequencing used peripheral blood, collected 28 days after the second AZD1222 dose. The receptor's source is an adult who received the AZD1222 COVID-19 vaccine. The chain employs TRBV4-2 and TRBJ1-4, with a possible D match to TRBD1 (6 bases). The CDR3 reads CASSQAILVGQSNEKLFF. The CDR3 nucleotides are TGTGCCAGCAGCCAAGCCATACTGGTAGGACAGAGTAATGAAAAACTGTTTTTT.